This is a list of T cell receptor beta chains from one sample in a study of cytomegalovirus exposure and HLA in healthy donors. The protocol was immunoSEQ multiplex PCR, while the TCRdb copy is restricted to in-frame clones and leaves out a portion. The sample records about 92,000 clones, 81% being singletons. Material for sequencing was PBMCs. Every receptor here comes from a girl aged 2 to 9 in good health and CMV-seropositive. Each CDR3 is given with its conserved first and last residue. D genes are given only for firm matches. Some rows mark clone size as missing; the rest say once, few, many or name a class of expanded clone.

size	V	D	J	CDR3	DNA
NA	TRBV28	NA	TRBJ1-1	CASSNRVWVNTEAFF	TGTGCCAGCAGTAACAGGGTTTGGGTGAACACTGAAGCTTTCTTT
NA	TRBV4-2	NA	TRBJ2-3	CASNSRWASVTDTQYF	TGTGCCAGCAACTCAAGGTGGGCTAGCGTCACAGATACGCAGTATTTT
once	TRBV15	NA	TRBJ2-7	CATSRDLAYEQYF	TGTGCCACCAGCAGAGACCTCGCCTACGAGCAGTACTTC
NA	TRBV5-4	TRBD1	TRBJ2-7	CASSTGQGDEQYF	TGTGCCAGCAGCACCGGACAGGGAGACGAGCAGTACTTC
NA	TRBV5-1	NA	TRBJ1-1	CASSLGGGTEAFF	TGCGCCAGCAGCTTAGGGGGGGGCACTGAAGCTTTCTTT
NA	TRBV25-1	TRBD2	TRBJ2-7	CASAPRGGEQYF	TGTGCCAGCGCCCCTCGCGGGGGCGAGCAGTACTTC
NA	TRBV30	NA	TRBJ1-1	CAWRAANTEAFF	TGTGCCTGGAGGGCGGCGAACACTGAAGCTTTCTTT
NA	TRBV4-1	NA	TRBJ1-1	CASSQESAGAWNTEAFF	TGCGCCAGCAGCCAAGAGTCGGCAGGGGCCTGGAACACTGAAGCTTTCTTT
NA	TRBV11-2	NA	TRBJ1-1	CASSLERNTEAFF	TGTGCCAGCAGCTTAGAGAGGAACACTGAAGCTTTCTTT
once	TRBV27	TRBD1	TRBJ1-1	CASSLSGTGAVTEAFF	TGTGCCAGCAGTTTATCGGGAACAGGGGCGGTCACTGAAGCTTTCTTT
once	TRBV7-6	NA	TRBJ2-7	CAISLSGGLDEQYF	TGTGCCATAAGCCTCTCCGGGGGACTCGACGAGCAGTACTTC
NA	TRBV18	TRBD2	TRBJ2-5	CASSPQSAGGPETQYF	TGTGCCAGCTCACCACAGTCAGCGGGAGGGCCCGAGACCCAGTACTTC
once	TRBV7-9	NA	TRBJ2-7	CASSFGGGNEQYF	TGTGCCAGCAGCTTTGGAGGAGGTAACGAGCAGTACTTC
NA	TRBV9	NA	TRBJ1-5	CASSVAPGGDQPQHF	TGTGCCAGCAGCGTAGCGCCTGGAGGGGATCAGCCCCAGCATTTT
NA	TRBV5-4	NA	TRBJ2-5	CASSLAGGTWETQYF	TGTGCCAGCAGCTTGGCGGGGGGCACTTGGGAGACCCAGTACTTC
NA	TRBV7-6	NA	TRBJ2-2	CASSSGLTRRRENTGELFF	TGTGCCAGCAGCTCTGGATTAACCCGGAGGAGGGAGAACACCGGGGAGCTGTTTTTT
NA	TRBV5-5	TRBD1	TRBJ1-1	CASSYGTGVTEAFF	TGTGCCAGCAGCTATGGGACAGGCGTAACTGAAGCTTTCTTT
NA	TRBV6-6	TRBD2	TRBJ2-1	CASSYSGGRGDNEQFF	TGTGCCAGCAGTTACTCCGGGGGGCGGGGGGACAATGAGCAGTTCTTC
NA	TRBV5-4	NA	TRBJ2-5	CASSLDSSTKETQYF	TGTGCCAGCAGCTTGGATTCTAGCACTAAAGAGACCCAGTACTTC
NA	TRBV2	TRBD1	TRBJ2-7	CASKEDRASYEQYF	TGTGCCAGCAAAGAAGACAGGGCTTCCTACGAGCAGTACTTC
NA	TRBV9	NA	TRBJ2-7	CASSVTAESSYEQYF	TGTGCCAGCAGCGTAACAGCGGAGAGCTCCTACGAGCAGTACTTC
NA	TRBV18	NA	TRBJ1-4	CASSVAVGEKLFF	TGTGCCAGCTCCGTGGCAGTTGGTGAAAAACTGTTTTTT
NA	TRBV7-2	NA	TRBJ1-1	CASSLSGGPEAFF	TGTGCCAGCAGCTTAAGCGGGGGCCCTGAAGCTTTCTTT
once	TRBV10-2	NA	TRBJ2-7	CASTGGLSYEQYF	TGCGCCAGCACGGGGGGCCTCTCCTACGAGCAGTACTTC
NA	TRBV28	NA	TRBJ2-3	CASSPLGGELTDTQYF	TGTGCCAGCAGTCCCCTCGGCGGGGAGCTCACAGATACGCAGTATTTT
NA	TRBV28	TRBD1	TRBJ1-3	CASSLGTGSGNTIYF	TGTGCCAGCAGTTTAGGGACAGGGTCTGGAAACACCATATATTTT
NA	TRBV7-8	TRBD2	TRBJ2-1	CASSSIRLAGYNEQFF	TGTGCCAGCAGCTCCATAAGACTAGCGGGCTACAATGAGCAGTTCTTC
NA	TRBV28	NA	TRBJ2-4	CASTPYPGGLAKNIQYF	TGTGCCAGCACTCCTTACCCAGGGGGACTAGCCAAAAACATTCAGTACTTC
NA	TRBV29-1	TRBD2	TRBJ2-7	CSVASGRYEQYF	TGCAGCGTTGCTAGCGGGAGGTACGAGCAGTACTTC
NA	TRBV7-2	TRBD1	TRBJ1-5	CASSSDRALPQHF	TGTGCCAGCAGCTCGGACAGGGCATTGCCCCAGCATTTT
few	TRBV6-5	TRBD1	TRBJ2-4	CASHTGERDIQYF	TGTGCCAGCCATACAGGGGAGAGGGACATTCAGTACTTC
NA	TRBV11-2	NA	TRBJ2-7	CASSLTFGGYEQYF	TGTGCCAGCAGCTTAACGTTTGGCGGCTACGAGCAGTACTTC
NA	TRBV11-2	TRBD2	TRBJ2-5	CASSYLREIWKTQYF	TGTGCCAGCAGCTATCTGCGGGAGATCTGGAAGACCCAGTACTTC
NA	TRBV6-5	NA	TRBJ2-1	CASSSPTGSSYNEQFF	TGTGCCAGCAGTTCCCCCACTGGGAGCTCCTACAATGAGCAGTTCTTC
NA	TRBV4-3	NA	TRBJ1-1	CASSHPGTEAFF	TGCGCCAGCAGCCACCCTGGGACAGAAGCTTTCTTT
NA	TRBV29-1	TRBD1	TRBJ1-2	CSVARDRGRIANYGYTF	TGCAGCGTTGCAAGGGACAGGGGGCGAATAGCTAACTATGGCTACACCTTC
NA	TRBV6-6	NA	TRBJ1-1	CASRKGDSYTEAFF	TGTGCCAGCAGAAAGGGAGATTCGTACACTGAAGCTTTCTTT
NA	TRBV28	TRBD2	TRBJ2-7	CASSLGGSDEQYF	TGTGCCAGCAGTCTCGGGGGGTCTGACGAGCAGTACTTC
NA	TRBV7-6	NA	TRBJ2-5	CASSSGTTETQYF	TGTGCCAGCAGCTCGGGGACAACGGAGACCCAGTACTTC
NA	TRBV28	NA	TRBJ1-1	CASNLGILNTEAFF	TGTGCCAGCAATCTCGGGATTTTGAACACTGAAGCTTTCTTT
few	TRBV18	TRBD1	TRBJ1-1	CASSPPAKGAGEAFF	TGTGCCAGCTCACCACCGGCGAAGGGGGCCGGTGAAGCTTTCTTT
NA	TRBV15	NA	TRBJ1-1	CATSRDPGKSAEAFF	TGTGCCACCAGCAGAGATCCGGGGAAGAGCGCTGAAGCTTTCTTT